One and the same sample provided the 28 T cell receptor beta chains below, sequenced in a study of T cells in Graves' hyperthyroidism and ophthalmopathy (dated by TCRdb to between 2018 and 2021). Libraries came from multiplex PCR. Sequencing was performed on an Illumina HiSeq 2000. The TCR beta CDR3 regions were amplified from the RNA transcripts. For the first round of RT-PCR on the TCR CDR3, the HTBI primer set was used together with the Qiagen OneStep RT-PCR kit. Clones were called with MiXCR by TCRdb after fastp trimmed the public reads at Q25, and only in-frame beta chains were retained. When rows share a CDR3 protein, they turn into one entry using the most common DNA and genes. This sample holds some 200,000 distinct CDR3 sequences; roughly a sixth were observed only once. Jointly, the top ten make up 40% to 65% of the sample. The sample was blood. The receptors derive from a woman in her forties or fifties with Graves' hyperthyroidism.

This clonotype was counted ten times or more. CDR3 sequence: CASSSGGQDYNEQFF. As DNA, the CDR3 is TGTGCCAGCAGCTCCGGAGGACAGGACTACAATGAGCAGTTCTTC. The chain joins TRBV7-2 to TRBJ2-1, with TRBD1 matching 7 bases. V lost 4 bases to trimming and J lost 3 bases; unmatched junction nucleotides: 6. Germline CDR1 is SGHTA and CDR2 is FQGNSA. This CDR3 is 15 amino acids long.

The rearrangement uses TRBV6-5 and TRBJ2-3; TRBD2 agrees at 13 bases. The J segment lost 4 bases and the V segment lost 4 bases, leaving 2 bases of the junction unmatched. This CDR3 comprises 15 residues. CDR1 MNHEY and CDR2 SVGAGI come from the germline V gene. The CDR3 reads CASSSLAGGADTQYF. In nucleotides, the CDR3 is TGTGCCAGCAGTTCACTAGCGGGAGGGGCAGATACGCAGTATTTT.

The V and J genes are TRBV27 and TRBJ2-7; TRBD2 matches 7 bases. Germline-derived CDR1 and CDR2 are MNHEY and SMNVEV (reference sequence). This CDR3 contains 18 residues. The V segment lost 0 bases and the J segment 5 bases; nucleotides outside the gene matches: 16. Here the CDR3 reads CASSLSTGWAGADNEQYF. The CDR3 DNA reads TGTGCCAGCAGTTTATCGACGGGTTGGGCGGGAGCCGATAACGAGCAGTACTTC.

Many counts were recorded for this clonotype. The rearrangement joins TRBV7-8 to TRBJ2-3; 10 nucleotides match TRBD2. The V gene's germline CDR1 is SGHVS and CDR2 FQNEAQ. This CDR3 is built from 16 residues. V trimming: 0 bases; J trimming: 4 bases; junction bases outside the gene matches: 4. The CDR3 nucleotides read TGTGCCAGCAGCTTAGCTGCGGGACTAGCGCCAGATACGCAGTATTTT. Translation gives CASSLAAGLAPDTQYF.

The V call is TRBV6-2 or TRBV6-3, the J call TRBJ1-2; 9 nucleotides match TRBD1. V lost 6 bases and J lost 6; bases outside the gene matches: 8. The CDR3 has 14 amino acids. The germline V gene has CDR1 MNHEY and CDR2 SVGEGT. The CDR3 DNA follows: TGTGCCAGCAGCAACCAACAGGGGGCTCATGGCTACACCTTC. This encodes CASSNQQGAHGYTF.

The chain employs TRBV6-1 and TRBJ2-7; D is possibly TRBD1 (5 bases). Trimming removed 6 bases from V and 0 bases from J, with 9 bases in between. Germline assignment: CDR1 MNHNS and CDR2 SASEGT. This CDR3 has 13 residues. The CDR3 DNA reads as TGTGCCAGCAGCAGGGCACCCTCCTACGAGCAGTACTTC. It translates to CASSRAPSYEQYF.

The table lists this clonotype with a few counts. The chain recombines TRBV9 with TRBJ2-5, with 8 bases fitting TRBD2. The CDR3 has 15 amino acids. V was pared by 0 bases and J by 3 bases, with 4 bases of the junction left unmatched. CDR1 and CDR2 from the germline V gene are SGDLS and YYNGEE. CDR3 in DNA: TGTGCCAGCAGCGTAGCGGGGACTAGTAAAGAGACCCAGTACTTC. Protein: CASSVAGTSKETQYF.

The table lists this clonotype with a few counts. This chain uses TRBV12-3 or TRBV12-4 with TRBJ1-3; D gene uncertain. Trimming left V 2 bases short and J 3 bases short, with 20 bases between. CDR3 length: 18 amino acids. The DNA of the CDR3 is TGTGCCAGCAGTTTAAAAGGGCTAACCGGATTCCTTGGAAACACCATATATTTT. Its translation is CASSLKGLTGFLGNTIYF.

The gene calls are TRBV10-2 and TRBJ2-3; D is perhaps TRBD2 (7 bases). The CDR3 is made up of 14 amino acids. The germline V and J ends were trimmed by 8 bases and 3 bases, with 15 bases remaining between them. The germline CDR1 and CDR2 sequences are WSHSY and SAAADI. The DNA of the CDR3 is TGCGCCAGCGGGACGGGGGGCTCTACAGATACGCAGTATTTT. It translates to CASGTGGSTDTQYF.

This clonotype appeared many times. This chain connects TRBV3-1 to TRBJ2-3; 9 bases line up with TRBD2. This CDR3 spans 16 amino acids. The V and J ends lost 0 bases and 3 bases, in that order; junction bases with no gene match: 4. CDR1 is LGHDT, CDR2 YNNKEL, per germline (reference sequence). The CDR3, as DNA: TGTGCCAGCAGCCAAGATCTGACTAGCGGTACAGATACGCAGTATTTT. This encodes CASSQDLTSGTDTQYF.

At least ten counts were recorded for this clonotype. The V gene is TRBV4-2, the J gene TRBJ1-1; 7 bases agree with TRBD1. This CDR3 is built from 14 residues. V was clipped by 3 bases and J by 3 bases; unmatched bases: 4. Germline loops: CDR1 LGHNA, CDR2 YNFKEQ. CDR3 sequence (DNA): TGTGCCAGCAGCCAGGGGACAGTTGACACTGAAGCTTTCTTT. Protein: CASSQGTVDTEAFF.

A few counts support this clonotype. The chain links TRBV20-1 to TRBJ2-7; 9 bases fit TRBD1. CDR3 length: 17 amino acids. The germline V gene has CDR1 DFQATT and CDR2 SNEGSKA (reference sequence). Trimming removed 0 bases from V and 2 bases from J; junction bases left unmatched: 11. CDR3 coding DNA: TGCAGTGCTAGAGATCAGGGGACAGGGATGCAACCCTACGAGCAGTACTTC. Its translation: CSARDQGTGMQPYEQYF.

This clonotype was seen ten or more times. The chain employs TRBV12-3 or TRBV12-4 and TRBJ2-7, with D perhaps matching TRBD1 or TRBD2 (5 bases each). The V end lost 6 bases, the J end lost 4 bases, and 19 bases lay between the germline ends. The CDR3 length is 15 residues. CDR3 sequence reads: CASSPRGARGYEQYF. The CDR3 DNA follows: TGTGCCAGCAGCCCTCGAGGGGCGAGGGGATACGAGCAGTACTTC.

There are many counts of this clonotype. The chain links TRBV5-1 to TRBJ2-1; 14 bases map to TRBD2. The germline CDR1 and CDR2 sequences are SGHRS and YFSETQ. This CDR3 comprises 14 residues. J gave up 14 bases and V 6 bases, and 10 bases lay outside the gene matches. The CDR3 region has the DNA TGCGCCAGCACCCTTCAGGGACTAGCGGGGGTTGAGTTCTTC. Amino acid sequence: CASTLQGLAGVEFF. Filled out from reference TRBV5-1 and TRBJ2-1, the complete variable domain reads KAGVTQTPRYLIKTRGQQVTLSCSPISGHRSVSWYQQTPGQGLQFLFEYFSETQRNKGNFPGRFSGRQFSNSRSEMNVSTLELGDSALYLCASTLQGLAGVEFFGPGTRLTVL.

This chain uses TRBV11-2 with TRBJ2-7; perhaps TRBD2 as D (5 bases). The CDR3 sequence is 16 residues long. CDR1 and CDR2 from the germline V gene are SGHAT and FQNNGV. V was pared by 1 base and J by 5 bases, with 18 bases between. In nucleotides, the CDR3 is TGTGCCAGCAGCTTAGTCCCCAACCCACTAGGCCACGAGCAGTACTTC. Translated, it gives CASSLVPNPLGHEQYF. Full variable domain (rest looked up from reference TRBV11-2 and TRBJ2-7): EAGVAQSPRYKIIEKRQSVAFWCNPISGHATLYWYQQILGQGPKLLIQFQNNGVVDDSQLPKDRFSAERLKGVDSTLKIQPAKLEDSAVYLCASSLVPNPLGHEQYFGPGTRLTVT.

This clonotype was detected many times. This sequence joins TRBV18 and TRBJ1-4; D call uncertain. In germline, CDR1 is KGHSH, CDR2 LQKENI. The CDR3 extends over 13 amino acids. Trimming took 2 bases from V and 4 from J, leaving 5 bases between them. The CDR3: CASSPGLNEKLFF. The CDR3, as DNA: TGTGCCAGCTCACCAGGACTTAATGAAAAACTGTTTTTT.

This sequence joins TRBV2 and TRBJ2-3, with D tentatively TRBD2 (6 bases). This CDR3 comprises 14 residues. Germline V lookup: CDR1 SNHLY, CDR2 FYNNEI. V lost 9 bases, J lost 0 bases, and 13 bases lay in between. The CDR3 spells CASFSRDSTDTQYF. CDR3 coding DNA: TGTGCCAGTTTCTCGCGGGATAGCACAGATACGCAGTATTTT.

A few counts support this clonotype. J is TRBJ1-3 and V is TRBV6-1; D is unresolved. The CDR3 runs 15 residues. Trimming removed 6 bases at V and 0 bases at J, with 12 bases between. From germline, CDR1 is MNHNS and CDR2 SASEGT. This chain's CDR3 is CASSSQLFSGNTIYF. The CDR3 DNA sequence: TGTGCCAGCAGCTCACAGCTTTTCTCTGGAAACACCATATATTTT.

This clonotype was detected ten times or more. The chain combines TRBV5-4 with TRBJ2-1, with 9 positions matching TRBD1. Per germline, CDR1 SGHNT and CDR2 YYREEE (reference sequence). The ends lost 5 bases at V and 3 bases at J; junction bases unmatched: 21. CDR3 length: 20 amino acids. This chain's CDR3 is CASSSTGTGSAGRYYNEQFF. The CDR3 DNA is TGTGCCAGCAGTTCTACCGGGACAGGGTCGGCCGGGAGGTACTACAATGAGCAGTTCTTC.

A word on this clonotype: This sequence may be a read error, since a much larger clone differs from it by one base. The chain employs TRBV14 and TRBJ2-5; maybe TRBD2 (5 bases). TRBJ2-1 matches the DNA end more closely, so the J call is doubtful. The CDR3 runs to 14 residues. The V gene's germline CDR1 is SGHDN and CDR2 FVKESK. The CDR3 reads CASSATRVWETQFF. CDR3 DNA sequence: TGTGCCAGCAGCGCAACGAGGGTTTGGGAGACCCAGTTCTTC.

This clonotype showed up many times. The chain uses TRBV12-3 or TRBV12-4 and TRBJ2-3; D may be TRBD1 (5 bases). The ends were cut back, 5 bases at V and 2 bases at J, with 14 bases in the middle. The CDR3 runs to 15 residues. Here the CDR3 reads CASSPNGRATDTQYF. In nucleotides, the CDR3 is TGTGCCAGCAGTCCTAACGGCAGGGCCACAGATACGCAGTATTTT.

This chain connects TRBV20-1 to TRBJ2-3; D is unclear. V lost 2 bases and J 7 bases, leaving 16 bases between the germline ends. From germline, CDR1 is DFQATT and CDR2 SNEGSKA (reference sequence). The CDR3 contains 14 residues. This CDR3 is CSARPPLVLYTQYF. CDR3 nucleotide sequence: TGCAGTGCTAGACCCCCCCTCGTATTGTATACGCAGTATTTT.

This clonotype showed up just a few times. Given a much more abundant clone one base away, this may be a read error. The chain combines TRBV6-1 with TRBJ2-7, with D perhaps matching TRBD2 (5 bases). V was pared by 3 bases and J by 1 base, with 19 bases between. The CDR3 covers 17 residues. Germline values: CDR1 MNHNS, CDR2 SASEGT. In nucleotides, the CDR3 is TGTGCCAGCAGTGATTTTGGACGCTCATCGGGGTCCTACGAGCAGTACTTC. It yields the protein CASSDFGRSSGSYEQYF.

In its sample, this clonotype was seen many times. The rearrangement uses TRBV12-3 or TRBV12-4 and TRBJ2-1, with TRBD1 matching over 7 bases. Trimming at V came to 6 bases and at J to 1 base, leaving 9 bases not matched to a gene. The CDR3 is 16 residues long. The CDR3 DNA reads as TGTGCCAGCAGCCACAGTCCGACAGGGTCCTACAATGAGCAGTTCTTC. Amino acid sequence: CASSHSPTGSYNEQFF.

Ten or more counts support this clonotype. The rearrangement uses TRBV6-1 and TRBJ1-5, with D possibly being TRBD1 (6 bases). Germline CDR1 and CDR2: MNHNS and SASEGT. With 5 bases removed from V and 1 base from J, the gap between germline ends came to 12 bases. This CDR3 is built from 15 residues. CDR3 loop: CASSKKGGSNQPQHF. CDR3 DNA sequence: TGTGCCAGCAGTAAAAAAGGGGGGAGCAATCAGCCCCAGCATTTT.

This clonotype was counted ten times or more. One junction end disagrees with the germline gene, perhaps due to a read error. The rearrangement links TRBV20-1 to TRBJ2-1, with D tentatively TRBD2 (5 bases). CDR3 length: 14 residues. Germline assignment: CDR1 DFQATT and CDR2 SNEGSKA (reference sequence). The CDR3 DNA reads as TGCAGTGCTCGAGAGGGTTCCGAGTACAATGAGCAGTTCTTC. This encodes CSAREGSEYNEQFF.

There are many counts of this clonotype. This chain joins TRBV20-1 and TRBJ2-7; weak D call: TRBD1 (6 bases). Germline V gives CDR1 DFQATT, CDR2 SNEGSKA (reference sequence). The CDR3 loop spans 12 amino acids. Trimming pared 2 bases from V and 3 bases from J, leaving 8 bases between. CDR3 nucleotides: TGCAGTGCTAGACACAGGGACTACGAGCAGTACTTC. Translating gives CSARHRDYEQYF.

This clonotype showed up many times. The chain combines TRBV5-1 with TRBJ1-5; no reliable D call. V was pared by 3 bases and J by 4 bases, with 11 bases between. The germline CDR1 and CDR2 sequences are SGHRS and YFSETQ. The CDR3 consists of 14 residues. The CDR3 nucleotides read TGCGCCAGCAGCTACGGACCCTCGAATCAGCCCCAGCATTTT. The encoded protein is CASSYGPSNQPQHF.